Each of the 21 T cell receptor beta chains below was sequenced from the same sample in a study of cytomegalovirus exposure and HLA in healthy donors. Amplification used 60 Vbeta primers and 13 Jbeta primers. Only in-frame clones appear in the TCRdb table, and some are missing; sequencing was by immunoSEQ multiplex PCR. The sample has about 130,000 clones; approximately 10% are singletons. Sequences were obtained from PBMCs. The receptors were sampled from a woman under 30 in good health and CMV-seropositive.

The rearrangement links TRBV4-2 to TRBJ1-4; D unclear. Between the trimmed V and J ends, which lost 0 bases and 5 bases, there was a span of 10 bases. In germline, CDR1 is LGHNA, CDR2 YNFKEQ. The CDR3 runs 15 residues. The DNA for the CDR3 is TGTGCCAGCAGCCAAGAGGGGTCGGGGAATGAAAAACTGTTTTTT. Translated, it gives CASSQEGSGNEKLFF.

This chain joins TRBV7-9 and TRBJ1-1, with 8 bases matching TRBD1. The germline V gene has CDR1 SEHNR and CDR2 FQNEAQ (reference sequence). The CDR3 is 14 amino acids. J was trimmed by 4 bases and V by 2 bases; bases with no gene match: 3. CDR3 nucleotides: TGTGCCAGCAGCTTACAGGGGGCGGCCACTGAAGCTTTCTTT. Translated: CASSLQGAATEAFF.

The J gene is TRBJ2-1, the V gene TRBV7-9; D might be TRBD1 (8 bases). V shed 1 base and J shed 7 bases, with 20 bases lying between them. Germline V lookup: CDR1 SEHNR, CDR2 FQNEAQ (reference sequence). The CDR3 runs to 17 residues. The CDR3: CASSLGGGTGVVNEQFF. CDR3 nucleotides: TGTGCCAGCAGCTTAGGGGGGGGGACAGGCGTAGTTAATGAGCAGTTCTTC.

The chain joins TRBV7-6 to TRBJ2-1; TRBD1 matches 9 bases. V was pared by 5 bases and J by 9 bases, with 11 bases of the junction left unmatched. The germline CDR1 and CDR2 sequences are SGHVS and FNYEAQ. The CDR3 spans 15 residues. In DNA, the CDR3 is TGTGCCAGCAGCCCAAGTCTATCGGGACAGGGTGAGCAGTTCTTC. Residues: CASSPSLSGQGEQFF.

Only a few counts were recorded for this clone. This chain joins TRBV7-8 and TRBJ2-7; TRBD1 matches 8 bases. The length of the CDR3 is 14 residues. After removal of 5 bases from V and 7 bases from J, the junction contained 10 bases not matched to a gene. In germline, CDR1 is SGHVS, CDR2 FQNEAQ. As DNA, the CDR3 is TGTGCCAGCAGCCAGCGACAGGGGCTATCGGAGCAGTACTTC. Its translation is CASSQRQGLSEQYF.

V gene TRBV11-3 combines with J gene TRBJ2-1; D is perhaps TRBD2 (5 bases). There are 13 residues in the CDR3. CDR1 and CDR2 (germline): SGHNT, YENEEA. V was trimmed by 5 bases and J by 4 bases, leaving 9 bases between them. The CDR3 DNA follows: TGTGCCAGCAGCCTACTAGTGTACAATGAGCAGTTCTTC. Translated, it gives CASSLLVYNEQFF.

This sequence joins TRBV19 and TRBJ2-7; 8 positions agree with TRBD1. Germline V gives CDR1 LNHDA, CDR2 SQIVND (reference sequence). The V segment lost 5 bases and the J segment 1 base; nucleotides outside the gene matches: 4. The length of the CDR3 is 14 residues. Written as DNA, the CDR3 is TGTGCCAGTAGTCGAACAGGGGGTTCCTACGAGCAGTACTTC. Translated: CASSRTGGSYEQYF.

This clone was counted a few times. The V and J genes are TRBV5-1 and TRBJ1-6; D perhaps matches TRBD1 (5 bases). The CDR3 contains 15 residues. Trimming stripped 4 bases from V and 7 bases from J, with 15 bases between. Germline V gene sequence: CDR1 SGHRS, CDR2 YFSETQ. The CDR3 protein is CASSEDGPGNSPLHF. The CDR3 bases are TGCGCCAGCAGCGAGGACGGTCCAGGGAATTCACCCCTCCACTTT. Drawing the rest from reference TRBV5-1 and TRBJ1-6, the complete variable domain is KAGVTQTPRYLIKTRGQQVTLSCSPISGHRSVSWYQQTPGQGLQFLFEYFSETQRNKGNFPGRFSGRQFSNSRSEMNVSTLELGDSALYLCASSEDGPGNSPLHFGNGTRLTVT.

Points on this clone: One junction end disagrees with the germline gene, perhaps due to a read error. This sample also contains other DNA sequences that code for the same CDR3. V usage is TRBV27 and J usage is TRBJ1-1; TRBD1 might be the D (5 bases). There are 13 residues in the CDR3. Germline values: CDR1 MNHEY, CDR2 SMNVEV (reference sequence). This CDR3 is CASSSFDRFEAFF. CDR3 in DNA: TGTGCCAGCAGCTCCTTCGACAGATTTGAAGCCTTCTTT.

The chain carries TRBV6-4 and TRBJ2-7; D perhaps matches TRBD1 (5 bases). The CDR3 totals 16 residues. The V and J ends lost 6 bases and 3 bases respectively, with 21 bases between them. Per the germline V gene, CDR1 is MRHNA and CDR2 is SNTAGT. CDR3: CASRDPDPDSFYEQYF. The CDR3 DNA is TGTGCCAGCAGGGACCCAGACCCAGACAGCTTCTACGAGCAGTACTTC.

This clone was seen more than once but under ten times. The chain is built from TRBV5-8 and TRBJ1-5, with D possibly matching TRBD1 (5 bases). The germline V and J ends were trimmed by 1 base and 8 bases, with 19 bases remaining between them. The V gene's germline CDR1 is SGHTS and CDR2 YDEGEE. This CDR3 has 16 amino acids. This CDR3 reads CASSLTGFIAGEPQHF. In nucleotides, the CDR3 is TGTGCCAGCAGCTTGACAGGTTTTATAGCAGGAGAGCCCCAGCATTTT.

This clone was detected only a few times. Other DNA sequences from this sample encode an identical CDR3 as well. This CDR3 reads CASSTLAQQDEQYF. The CDR3 DNA reads as TGTGCCAGCAGTACACTAGCACAACAGGACGAGCAGTACTTC. This chain uses TRBV6-1 with TRBJ2-7, with TRBD2 as a possible D gene (6 bases). Germline loops: CDR1 MNHNS, CDR2 SASEGT. The CDR3 is made up of 14 amino acids. V was trimmed by 5 bases and J by 5 bases, leaving 16 bases between them.

The rearrangement joins TRBV7-9 to TRBJ1-5; no clear D. The V gene's germline CDR1 is SEHNR and CDR2 FQNEAQ (reference sequence). V dropped 3 bases and J dropped 3 bases, with 12 bases sitting between them. The CDR3 consists of 15 residues. The CDR3 sequence: CASSFGWTTNQPQHF. In DNA form, the CDR3 reads TGTGCCAGCAGCTTTGGTTGGACTACCAATCAGCCCCAGCATTTT.

This clone was seen only a few times. V usage is TRBV5-1 and J usage is TRBJ2-1, with D possibly being TRBD1 (6 bases). The CDR3 is 15 residues long. V gave up 1 base and J gave up 2 bases, with 10 bases separating them. Per germline, CDR1 SGHRS and CDR2 YFSETQ. CDR3 sequence: CASSLLNRAYNEQFF. The CDR3 DNA reads TGCGCCAGCAGCTTGCTTAACAGGGCCTACAATGAGCAGTTCTTC.

This sequence joins TRBV6-1 and TRBJ2-5; TRBD2 matches at 7 bases. Germline CDR1 MNHNS, CDR2 SASEGT. The CDR3 covers 20 residues. After removal of 1 base from V and 3 bases from J, the junction contained 20 bases not matched to a gene. CDR3 bases: TGTGCCAGCAGTGAAGGGATCCGGCTAGCGGACAAAATTTATAAAGAGACCCAGTACTTC. Translation: CASSEGIRLADKIYKETQYF.

The chain recombines TRBV4-1 with TRBJ2-3; possibly TRBD1 for D (6 bases). The CDR3 length is 20 residues. V lost 0 bases and J lost 0, with 22 bases in between. In germline, CDR1 is MGHRA, CDR2 YSYEKL. CDR3: CASSQEMLDRSRASTDTQYF. In DNA form, the CDR3 reads TGCGCCAGCAGCCAAGAGATGCTTGACAGGTCCCGTGCTAGCACAGATACGCAGTATTTT.

In this sample, this clone turned up a few times. The chain carries TRBV2 and TRBJ2-7, with 7 bases that match TRBD1. After removal of 6 bases from V and 5 bases from J, the junction contained 10 bases not matched to a gene. CDR1 is SNHLY and CDR2 is FYNNEI in the germline V gene. The CDR3 length is 14 residues. DNA of the CDR3: TGTGCCAGCAGCATCTACAGGGGAATCAACGAGCAGTACTTC. Its protein is CASSIYRGINEQYF. Together with reference TRBV2 and TRBJ2-7, the CDR3 gives the full variable domain: EPEVTQTPSHQVTQMGQEVILRCVPISNHLYFYWYRQILGQKVEFLVSFYNNEISEKSEIFDDQFSVERPDGSNFTLKIRSTKLEDSAMYFCASSIYRGINEQYFGPGTRLTVT.

The chain employs TRBV6-6 and TRBJ1-2, with D unresolved. CDR3 length equals 13 residues. Germline lookup yields CDR1 MNHNY and CDR2 SVGAGI (reference sequence). Trimming left V 7 bases short and J 4 bases short, with 13 bases between. This CDR3 reads CASTLGPGYGYTF. CDR3 sequence (DNA): TGTGCCAGCACCCTGGGCCCCGGCTATGGCTACACCTTC.

The chain has TRBV5-6 and TRBJ1-2; no clear D gene. Looked up from germline, CDR1 is SGHDT and CDR2 is YYEEEE. The CDR3 has 12 amino acids. V dropped 4 bases and J dropped 2 bases, with 6 bases sitting between them. The chain's CDR3 is CASSPQNYGYTF. The DNA of the CDR3 is TGTGCCAGCAGCCCACAAAACTATGGCTACACCTTC.

This clone was seen more than once but under ten times. CDR3 DNA sequence: TGTGCCAGCAGTTTATTGGACAACTGGACTGAAGCTTTCTTT. It encodes CASSLLDNWTEAFF. This chain joins TRBV27 and TRBJ1-1, with D possibly TRBD1 on 5 matching bases. The CDR3 has 14 residues. Between the trimmed V and J ends, which lost 1 base and 5 bases, there was a span of 11 bases. Looked up from germline, CDR1 is MNHEY and CDR2 is SMNVEV (reference sequence).

The CDR3 sequence is CASSLGLAGGPSEQFF. Written as DNA, the CDR3 is TGCGCCAGCAGCTTGGGCCTAGCGGGAGGGCCCAGTGAGCAGTTCTTC. The chain uses TRBV5-1 and TRBJ2-1; the match to TRBD2 covers 12 bases. Germline V gene lookup returns CDR1 SGHRS and CDR2 YFSETQ. The CDR3 spans 16 residues. With V trimmed by 0 bases and J by 9 bases, 7 bases remained unmatched. The full variable domain, its missing parts supplied by reference TRBV5-1 and TRBJ2-1, is KAGVTQTPRYLIKTRGQQVTLSCSPISGHRSVSWYQQTPGQGLQFLFEYFSETQRNKGNFPGRFSGRQFSNSRSEMNVSTLELGDSALYLCASSLGLAGGPSEQFFGPGTRLTVL.